The rows below give T cell receptor beta chains drawn from one sample of a study of CD8 T cells in ankylosing spondylitis. Each CDR3 protein is one row after TCRdb ran MiXCR on the 5' RACE reads. The table has 200,000 to 300,000 distinct CDR3 sequences, 20% to 30% seen once. Sequencing was carried out using blood, either unsorted or a sorted T cell fraction (not recorded which). These receptors came from a male donor with ankylosing spondylitis or in good health (not recorded which). Both conserved end residues are part of each CDR3. D genes are given only for firm matches. The size of a clone is reported for some rows only, either as once, few or many, or as a class for expanded clones.

D: TRBD1; J: TRBJ1-1; V: TRBV2; size: few; CDR3: CASSRDRTYTEAFF; DNA: TGTGCCAGCAGTCGGGACAGGACCTACACTGAAGCTTTCTTT
D: TRBD1; J: TRBJ2-2; V: TRBV28; size: few; CDR3: CASSLSGTGRTGELFF; DNA: TGTGCCAGCAGTTTATCCGGGACAGGACGAACCGGGGAGCTGTTTTTT
D: NA; J: TRBJ2-1; V: TRBV7-2; size: few; CDR3: CAGRRVGGPLFNEQFF; DNA: TGTGCCGGAAGGCGTGTGGGGGGGCCTCTGTTCAATGAGCAGTTCTTC
D: TRBD1; J: TRBJ1-6; V: TRBV20-1; size: NA; CDR3: CSARPDRGDYSPLHF; DNA: TGCAGTGCTAGACCAGACAGGGGGGATTATTCACCCCTCCACTTT
D: NA; J: TRBJ2-7; V: TRBV20-1; size: few; CDR3: CSARGRGGVTYEQYF; DNA: TGCAGTGCTAGAGGACGAGGGGGTGTTACCTACGAGCAGTACTTC
D: TRBD1; J: TRBJ2-7; V: TRBV10-3; size: NA; CDR3: CAIRRQGLHEQYF; DNA: TGTGCCATCAGGAGACAGGGATTACACGAGCAGTACTTC
D: NA; J: TRBJ2-2; V: TRBV9; size: NA; CDR3: CASTLGHANTGELFF; DNA: TGTGCCAGCACCTTAGGACACGCGAACACCGGGGAGCTGTTTTTT
D: NA; J: TRBJ1-4; V: TRBV10-3; size: NA; CDR3: CAIRKKPNEKLFF; DNA: TGTGCCATCAGGAAGAAACCGAATGAAAAACTGTTTTTT
D: NA; J: TRBJ2-2; V: TRBV5-5; size: few; CDR3: CASRRAGERTGELFF; DNA: TGTGCCAGCAGGAGAGCTGGGGAGCGGACCGGGGAGCTGTTTTTT
D: TRBD1; J: TRBJ2-3; V: TRBV24-1; size: NA; CDR3: CATSDLKSTRTGGLDTQYF; DNA: TGTGCCACCAGTGATTTAAAGTCCACGAGGACAGGGGGCTTAGATACGCAGTATTTT
D: TRBD1; J: TRBJ1-1; V: TRBV29-1; size: few; CDR3: CSVVRTGGAGGEAFF; DNA: TGCAGCGTTGTTCGGACAGGGGGCGCGGGAGGTGAAGCTTTCTTT
D: NA; J: TRBJ1-4; V: TRBV20-1; size: many; CDR3: CSARDRVNEKLFF; DNA: TGCAGTGCTAGAGATAGAGTTAATGAAAAACTGTTTTTT
D: TRBD2; J: TRBJ2-5; V: TRBV30; size: NA; CDR3: CASTSGGQKTQYF; DNA: TGTGCCAGCACCTCGGGGGGGCAGAAGACCCAGTACTTC
D: NA; J: TRBJ1-4; V: TRBV4-1; size: many; CDR3: CASSQVLAALNEKLFF; DNA: TGCGCCAGCAGCCAAGTTTTGGCAGCCCTTAATGAAAAACTGTTTTTT
D: TRBD2; J: TRBJ2-7; V: TRBV20-1; size: NA; CDR3: CSARSDWGGSYEQYF; DNA: TGCAGTGCTAGATCCGATTGGGGGGGGAGCTACGAGCAGTACTTC
D: TRBD1; J: TRBJ2-1; V: TRBV5-4; size: many; CDR3: CASSATGTGLDNEQFF; DNA: TGTGCCAGCAGCGCCACCGGGACAGGGTTAGACAATGAGCAGTTCTTC
D: NA; J: TRBJ1-2; V: TRBV12-3/TRBV12-4; size: NA; CDR3: CASSSGRASNYGYTF; DNA: TGTGCCAGCAGTTCAGGACGGGCCTCTAACTATGGCTACACCTTC
D: NA; J: TRBJ2-7; V: TRBV29-1; size: NA; CDR3: CSVADSSYEQYF; DNA: TGCAGCGTCGCAGACAGTTCCTACGAGCAGTACTTC
D: TRBD1; J: TRBJ2-1; V: TRBV7-2; size: few; CDR3: CASSLATGYNEQFF; DNA: TGTGCCAGCAGCTTAGCGACAGGGTACAATGAGCAGTTCTTC
D: NA; J: TRBJ1-5; V: TRBV6-5; size: few; CDR3: CASSSGQHNQPQHF; DNA: TGTGCCAGCAGTTCCGGACAGCACAATCAGCCCCAGCATTTT
D: TRBD1; J: TRBJ2-5; V: TRBV28; size: few; CDR3: CASRRGQGRETQYF; DNA: TGTGCCAGCAGACGTGGACAGGGCAGGGAGACCCAGTACTTC
D: TRBD1; J: TRBJ2-3; V: TRBV4-2; size: few; CDR3: CASSHVRDRATDTQYF; DNA: TGTGCCAGCAGCCACGTCCGGGACAGGGCGACAGATACGCAGTATTTT
D: NA; J: TRBJ2-1; V: TRBV5-1; size: many; CDR3: CASRRDLNEQFF; DNA: TGCGCCAGCAGGCGGGACCTAAATGAGCAGTTCTTC
D: NA; J: TRBJ2-3; V: TRBV27; size: NA; CDR3: CASSLSGIGDTQYF; DNA: TGTGCCAGCAGTTTATCTGGGATCGGAGATACGCAGTATTTT
D: NA; J: TRBJ2-5; V: TRBV4-2; size: NA; CDR3: CASSQDSEFQETQYF; DNA: TGTGCCAGCAGCCAAGATTCAGAGTTCCAAGAGACCCAGTACTTC
D: TRBD1; J: TRBJ2-4; V: TRBV20-1; size: few; CDR3: CSARGQGAGNIQYF; DNA: TGCAGTGCTAGAGGACAGGGGGCCGGAAACATTCAGTACTTC
D: TRBD1; J: TRBJ2-7; V: TRBV5-1; size: NA; CDR3: CASSFSRPGQPKGEQYF; DNA: TGCGCCAGCAGCTTTTCTAGGCCGGGACAGCCTAAAGGAGAGCAGTACTTC
D: NA; J: TRBJ2-1; V: TRBV12-3/TRBV12-4; size: NA; CDR3: CASSFGAGSRSYNEQFF; DNA: TGTGCCAGCAGTTTTGGGGCCGGATCGCGTTCCTACAATGAGCAGTTCTTC
D: TRBD2; J: TRBJ2-7; V: TRBV5-6; size: few; CDR3: CASSSGLAGSYEQYF; DNA: TGTGCCAGCAGCAGCGGACTAGCCGGCTCCTACGAGCAGTACTTC
D: NA; J: TRBJ1-2; V: TRBV20-1; size: once; CDR3: CSARGYRRIADQETF; DNA: TGCAGTGCTAGAGGTTATCGCCGAATTGCTGATCAAGAGACCTTC
D: TRBD1; J: TRBJ2-2; V: TRBV12-3/TRBV12-4; size: NA; CDR3: CASRTGITGELFF; DNA: TGTGCCAGCAGGACAGGGATCACCGGGGAGCTGTTTTTT
D: TRBD1; J: TRBJ1-1; V: TRBV12-3/TRBV12-4; size: few; CDR3: CASSPYGQGFGAFF; DNA: TGTGCCAGCAGCCCATACGGACAGGGCTTTGGGGCTTTCTTT
D: TRBD1; J: TRBJ1-6; V: TRBV12-3/TRBV12-4; size: many; CDR3: CASTMTGGNSPLHF; DNA: TGTGCCAGCACCATGACAGGGGGGAATTCACCCCTCCACTTT
D: NA; J: TRBJ1-4; V: TRBV20-1; size: few; CDR3: CSARARFSTNEKLFF; DNA: TGCAGTGCTAGAGCCCGGTTCTCAACTAATGAAAAACTGTTTTTT
D: NA; J: TRBJ1-3; V: TRBV7-2; size: NA; CDR3: CASSLSASVGNTIYF; DNA: TGTGCCAGCAGCTTATCTGCCAGCGTAGGAAACACCATATATTTT
D: TRBD2; J: TRBJ2-2; V: TRBV12-3/TRBV12-4; size: NA; CDR3: CASSRTSGGRSTGELFF; DNA: TGTGCCAGCAGCCGGACTAGCGGGGGGCGGAGCACCGGGGAGCTGTTTTTT
D: NA; J: TRBJ2-3; V: TRBV4-1; size: many; CDR3: CASSQLLPGAGTDTQYF; DNA: TGCGCCAGCAGCCAATTGCTCCCAGGGGCAGGGACAGATACGCAGTATTTT
D: TRBD1; J: TRBJ1-3; V: TRBV7-2; size: few; CDR3: CASSLATGTGNTIYF; DNA: TGTGCCAGCAGCTTAGCGACAGGGACTGGAAACACCATATATTTT
D: TRBD1; J: TRBJ1-5; V: TRBV20-1; size: few; CDR3: CSARGQGGSNQPQHF; DNA: TGCAGTGCTAGGGGACAGGGTGGAAGCAATCAGCCCCAGCATTTT
D: TRBD2; J: TRBJ2-5; V: TRBV4-1; size: many; CDR3: CASSQDSAGGGVTQYF; DNA: TGCGCCAGCAGCCAAGATTCAGCGGGGGGCGGGGTGACCCAGTACTTC
D: NA; J: TRBJ2-7; V: TRBV9; size: NA; CDR3: CASSVALGYEQYF; DNA: TGTGCCAGCAGCGTAGCTTTGGGATACGAGCAGTACTTC
D: NA; J: TRBJ2-5; V: TRBV6-1; size: NA; CDR3: CASSGPLRETQYF; DNA: TGTGCCAGCAGTGGCCCTCTCCGGGAGACCCAGTACTTC
D: TRBD1; J: TRBJ1-2; V: TRBV10-3; size: few; CDR3: CAISEQGISYGYTF; DNA: TGTGCCATCAGTGAACAGGGGATTAGCTATGGCTACACCTTC
D: TRBD1; J: TRBJ2-7; V: TRBV20-1; size: few; CDR3: CSARGTGTGPPLRHEQYF; DNA: TGCAGTGCTAGAGGTACCGGGACAGGGCCCCCTCTCCGCCACGAGCAGTACTTC
D: NA; J: TRBJ2-6; V: TRBV15; size: many; CDR3: CATSRDRGGGSGANVLTF; DNA: TGTGCCACCAGCAGAGATCGAGGTGGTGGATCTGGGGCCAACGTCCTGACTTTC
D: TRBD1; J: TRBJ2-1; V: TRBV20-1; size: few; CDR3: CSASVDRGRGNEQFF; DNA: TGCAGTGCTAGCGTAGACAGGGGCAGGGGAAATGAGCAGTTCTTC
D: TRBD1; J: TRBJ2-7; V: TRBV3-1; size: NA; CDR3: CASSQVSGGIYEQYF; DNA: TGTGCCAGCAGCCAAGTGTCAGGGGGAATTTACGAGCAGTACTTC
D: NA; J: TRBJ2-5; V: TRBV12-3/TRBV12-4; size: few; CDR3: CASSLYSGGETQYF; DNA: TGTGCCAGCAGTTTATACAGTGGCGGAGAGACCCAGTACTTC
D: NA; J: TRBJ2-1; V: TRBV12-3/TRBV12-4; size: many; CDR3: CASTVDGGNEQFF; DNA: TGTGCCAGCACCGTAGACGGAGGCAATGAGCAGTTCTTC
D: NA; J: TRBJ1-5; V: TRBV6-1; size: many; CDR3: CASSPFGGGYQPQHF; DNA: TGTGCCAGCAGTCCTTTCGGGGGCGGGTATCAGCCCCAGCATTTT
D: TRBD2; J: TRBJ2-1; V: TRBV7-2; size: NA; CDR3: CASSLGRGNNEQFF; DNA: TGTGCCAGCAGCTTAGGGCGGGGGAACAATGAGCAGTTCTTC
D: TRBD1; J: TRBJ2-7; V: TRBV10-3; size: many; CDR3: CAISVDRDYEQYF; DNA: TGTGCCATCAGTGTTGACAGGGACTACGAGCAGTACTTC
D: NA; J: TRBJ1-1; V: TRBV12-3/TRBV12-4; size: NA; CDR3: CASSAYMEAFF; DNA: TGTGCCAGCAGTGCGTACATGGAAGCTTTCTTT